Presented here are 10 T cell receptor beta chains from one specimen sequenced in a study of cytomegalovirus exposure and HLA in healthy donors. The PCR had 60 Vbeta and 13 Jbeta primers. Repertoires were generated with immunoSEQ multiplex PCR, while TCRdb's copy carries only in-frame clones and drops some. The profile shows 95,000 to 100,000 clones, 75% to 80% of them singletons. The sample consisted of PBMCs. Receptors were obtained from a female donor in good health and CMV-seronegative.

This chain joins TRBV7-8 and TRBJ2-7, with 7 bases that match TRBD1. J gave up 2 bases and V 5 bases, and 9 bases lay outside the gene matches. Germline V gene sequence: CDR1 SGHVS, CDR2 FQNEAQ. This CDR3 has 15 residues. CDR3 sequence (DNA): TGTGCCAGCAGCCGATACACAGGGGCCACCTACGAGCAGTACTTC. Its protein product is CASSRYTGATYEQYF. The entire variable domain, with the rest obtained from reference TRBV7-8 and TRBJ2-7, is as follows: GAGVSQSPRYKVAKRGQDVALRCDPISGHVSLFWYQQALGQGPEFLTYFQNEAQLDKSGLPSDRFFAERPEGSVSTLKIQRTQQEDSAVYLCASSRYTGATYEQYFGPGTRLTVT.

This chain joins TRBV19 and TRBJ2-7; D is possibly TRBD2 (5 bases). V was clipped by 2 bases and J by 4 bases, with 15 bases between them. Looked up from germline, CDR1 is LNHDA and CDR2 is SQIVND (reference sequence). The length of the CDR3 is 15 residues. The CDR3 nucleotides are TGTGCCAGTAGTATAACCCCCAGAGGGCCGTACGAGCAGTACTTC. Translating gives CASSITPRGPYEQYF.

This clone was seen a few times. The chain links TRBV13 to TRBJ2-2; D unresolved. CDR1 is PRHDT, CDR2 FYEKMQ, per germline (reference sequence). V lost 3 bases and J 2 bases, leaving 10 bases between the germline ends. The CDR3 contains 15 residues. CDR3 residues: CASSFRQLNTGELFF. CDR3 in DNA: TGTGCCAGCAGCTTTAGACAACTCAACACCGGGGAGCTGTTTTTT. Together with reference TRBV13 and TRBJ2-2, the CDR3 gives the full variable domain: AAGVIQSPRHLIKEKRETATLKCYPIPRHDTVYWYQQGPGQDPQFLISFYEKMQSDKGSIPDRFSAQQFSDYHSELNMSSLELGDSALYFCASSFRQLNTGELFFGEGSRLTVL.

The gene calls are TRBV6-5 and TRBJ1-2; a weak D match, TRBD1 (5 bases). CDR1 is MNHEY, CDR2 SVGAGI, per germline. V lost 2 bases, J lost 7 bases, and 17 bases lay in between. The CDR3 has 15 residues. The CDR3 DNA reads TGTGCCAGCAGTTACCGGGCAGGGAGGAATGGTGGCTACACCTTC. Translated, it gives CASSYRAGRNGGYTF.

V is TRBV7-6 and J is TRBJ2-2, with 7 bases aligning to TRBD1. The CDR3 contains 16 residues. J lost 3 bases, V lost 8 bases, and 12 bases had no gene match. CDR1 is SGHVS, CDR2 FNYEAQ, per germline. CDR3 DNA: TGTGCCAGCGGGGGTGACCGGGACAGAGACACCGGGGAGCTGTTTTTT. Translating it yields CASGGDRDRDTGELFF.

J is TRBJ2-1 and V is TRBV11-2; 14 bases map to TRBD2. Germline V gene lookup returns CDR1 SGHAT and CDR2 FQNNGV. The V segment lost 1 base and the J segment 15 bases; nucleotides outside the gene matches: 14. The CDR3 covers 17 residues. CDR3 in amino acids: CASSLGAQTSGRAIRFF. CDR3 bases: TGTGCCAGCAGCTTAGGAGCTCAGACTAGCGGGAGGGCGATCCGGTTCTTC.

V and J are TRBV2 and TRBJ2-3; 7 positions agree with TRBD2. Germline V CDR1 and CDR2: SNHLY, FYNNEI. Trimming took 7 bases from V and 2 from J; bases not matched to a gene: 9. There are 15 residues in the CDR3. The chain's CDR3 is CASKLADPPTDTQYF. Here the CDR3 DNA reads TGTGCCAGCAAGCTAGCGGACCCGCCCACAGATACGCAGTATTTT. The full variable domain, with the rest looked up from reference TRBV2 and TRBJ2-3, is EPEVTQTPSHQVTQMGQEVILRCVPISNHLYFYWYRQILGQKVEFLVSFYNNEISEKSEIFDDQFSVERPDGSNFTLKIRSTKLEDSAMYFCASKLADPPTDTQYFGPGTRLTVL.

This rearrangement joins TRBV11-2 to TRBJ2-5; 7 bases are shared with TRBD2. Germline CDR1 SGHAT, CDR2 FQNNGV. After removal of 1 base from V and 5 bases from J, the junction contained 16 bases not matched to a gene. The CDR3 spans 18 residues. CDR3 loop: CASSLGGGGALLVETQYF. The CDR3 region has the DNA TGTGCCAGCAGCTTAGGGGGCGGGGGAGCCCTGCTGGTGGAGACCCAGTACTTC.

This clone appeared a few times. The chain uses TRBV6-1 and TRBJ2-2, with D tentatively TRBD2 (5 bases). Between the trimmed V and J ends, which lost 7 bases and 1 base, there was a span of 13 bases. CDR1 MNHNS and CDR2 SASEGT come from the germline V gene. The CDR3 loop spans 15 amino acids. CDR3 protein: CASTRLRENTGELFF. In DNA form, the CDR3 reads TGTGCCAGCACCCGTCTTCGGGAGAACACCGGGGAGCTGTTTTTT.

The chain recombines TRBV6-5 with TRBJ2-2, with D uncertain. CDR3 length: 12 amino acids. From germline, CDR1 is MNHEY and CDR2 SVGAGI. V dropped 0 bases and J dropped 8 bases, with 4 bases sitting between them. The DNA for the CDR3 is TGTGCCAGCAGTTACTCCCCTGGGGAGCTGTTTTTT. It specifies CASSYSPGELFF.